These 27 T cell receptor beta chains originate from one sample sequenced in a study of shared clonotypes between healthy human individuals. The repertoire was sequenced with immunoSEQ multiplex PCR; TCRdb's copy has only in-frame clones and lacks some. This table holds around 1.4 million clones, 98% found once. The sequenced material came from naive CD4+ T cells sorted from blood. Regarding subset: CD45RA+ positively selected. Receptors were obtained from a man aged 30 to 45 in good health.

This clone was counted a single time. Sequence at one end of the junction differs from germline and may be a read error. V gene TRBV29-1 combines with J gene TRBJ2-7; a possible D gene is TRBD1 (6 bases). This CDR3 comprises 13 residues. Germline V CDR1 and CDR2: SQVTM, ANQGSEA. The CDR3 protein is CSVEGQGIYKQYF. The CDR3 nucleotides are TGCAGCGTTGAAGGGCAGGGGATCTACAAGCAGTACTTC.

The CDR3 is CASSEELAGVSYEQYF. The CDR3 DNA reads TGTGCCAGCAGTGAAGAGTTAGCGGGAGTGTCCTACGAGCAGTACTTC. This chain links TRBV6-1 with TRBJ2-7; 9 bases agree with TRBD2. Germline assignment: CDR1 MNHNS and CDR2 SASEGT. Trimming removed 1 base from V and 1 base from J; junction bases left unmatched: 5. The length of the CDR3 is 16 residues.

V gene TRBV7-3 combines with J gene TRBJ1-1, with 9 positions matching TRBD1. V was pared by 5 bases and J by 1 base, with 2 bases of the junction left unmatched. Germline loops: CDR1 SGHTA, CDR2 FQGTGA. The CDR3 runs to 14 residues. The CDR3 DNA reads TGTGCCAGCAGCGCGGGACAGGGGAACACTGAAGCTTTCTTT. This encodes CASSAGQGNTEAFF.

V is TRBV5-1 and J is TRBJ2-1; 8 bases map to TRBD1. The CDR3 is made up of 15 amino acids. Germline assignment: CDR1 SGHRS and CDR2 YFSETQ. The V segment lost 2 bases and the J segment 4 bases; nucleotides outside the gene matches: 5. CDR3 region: CASSFMDREYNEQFF. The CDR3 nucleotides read TGCGCCAGCAGCTTTATGGACAGGGAATACAATGAGCAGTTCTTC.

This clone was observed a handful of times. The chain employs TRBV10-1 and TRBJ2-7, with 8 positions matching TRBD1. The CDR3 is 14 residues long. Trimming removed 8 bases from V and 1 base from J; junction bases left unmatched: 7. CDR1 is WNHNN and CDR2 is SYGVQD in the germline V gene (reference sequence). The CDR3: CASARDRLSYEQYF. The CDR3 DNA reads TGCGCCAGCGCCCGGGACAGGCTTTCCTACGAGCAGTACTTC.

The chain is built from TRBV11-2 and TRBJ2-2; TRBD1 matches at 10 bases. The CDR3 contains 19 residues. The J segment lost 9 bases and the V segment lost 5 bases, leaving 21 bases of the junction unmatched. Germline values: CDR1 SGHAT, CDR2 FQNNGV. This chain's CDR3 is CASSPLSTGGHTGGRELFF. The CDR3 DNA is TGTGCCAGCAGCCCGCTATCGACAGGGGGCCACACAGGAGGGAGGGAGCTGTTTTTT.

DNA of the CDR3: TGTGCCACCAGCAGAGCCCCCACTAGCGGGGCCTCCTACGAGCAGTACTTC. Protein sequence: CATSRAPTSGASYEQYF. This sequence joins TRBV15 and TRBJ2-7; 10 nucleotides agree with TRBD2. V lost 1 base and J lost 0; bases outside the gene matches: 6. CDR3 size: 17 residues. Germline V gives CDR1 LNHNV, CDR2 YYDKDF (reference sequence).

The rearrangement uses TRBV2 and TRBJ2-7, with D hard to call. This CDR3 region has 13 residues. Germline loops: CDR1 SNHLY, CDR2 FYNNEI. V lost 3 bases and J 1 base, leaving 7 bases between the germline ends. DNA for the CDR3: TGTGCCAGCAGTGACTATGGGTCCTACGAGCAGTACTTC. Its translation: CASSDYGSYEQYF.

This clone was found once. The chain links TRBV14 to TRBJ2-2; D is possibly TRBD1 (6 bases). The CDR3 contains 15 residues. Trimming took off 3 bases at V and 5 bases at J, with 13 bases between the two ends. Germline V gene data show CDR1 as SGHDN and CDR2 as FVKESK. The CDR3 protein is CASSQRQQGTGELFF. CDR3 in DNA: TGTGCCAGCAGCCAGCGCCAACAGGGAACCGGGGAGCTGTTTTTT.

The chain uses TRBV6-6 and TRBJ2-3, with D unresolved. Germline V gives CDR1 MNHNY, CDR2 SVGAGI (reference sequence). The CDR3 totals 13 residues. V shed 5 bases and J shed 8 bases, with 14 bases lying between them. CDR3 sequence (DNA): TGTGCCAGCAGTCCCGAAAGGAAAAGTACGCAGTATTTT. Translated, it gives CASSPERKSTQYF.

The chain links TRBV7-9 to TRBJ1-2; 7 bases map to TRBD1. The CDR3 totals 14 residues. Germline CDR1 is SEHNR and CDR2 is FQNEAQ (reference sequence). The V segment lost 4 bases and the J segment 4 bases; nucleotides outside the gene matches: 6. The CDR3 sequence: CASSSARDSYGYTF. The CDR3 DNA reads TGTGCCAGCAGCTCAGCGCGGGACAGCTATGGCTACACCTTC.

CDR3 loop: CASRYDRGRDQPQHF. DNA for the CDR3: TGTGCCAGCAGATACGACAGGGGGCGCGACCAGCCCCAGCATTTT. The rearrangement links TRBV2 to TRBJ1-5; 10 nucleotides align to TRBD1. The V gene's germline CDR1 is SNHLY and CDR2 FYNNEI. V lost 6 bases and J lost 7; bases outside the gene matches: 9. This CDR3 is 15 amino acids long.

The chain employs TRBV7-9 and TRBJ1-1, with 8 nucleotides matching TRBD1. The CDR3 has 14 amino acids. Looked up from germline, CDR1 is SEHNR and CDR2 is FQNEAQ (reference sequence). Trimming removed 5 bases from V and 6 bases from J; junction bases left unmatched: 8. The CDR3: CASSIYRGMAEAFF. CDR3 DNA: TGTGCCAGCAGCATCTACAGGGGGATGGCTGAAGCTTTCTTT.

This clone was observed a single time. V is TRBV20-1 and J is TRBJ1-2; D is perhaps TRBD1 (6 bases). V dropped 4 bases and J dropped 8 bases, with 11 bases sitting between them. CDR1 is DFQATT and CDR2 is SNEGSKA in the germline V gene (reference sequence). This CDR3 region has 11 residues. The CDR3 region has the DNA TGCAGTGCTACAGGGGAAGGAGGCTACACCTTC. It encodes CSATGEGGYTF.

CDR3 in amino acids: CASSLSPELSYNEQFF. The CDR3 DNA is TGTGCCAGCAGCTTGAGCCCCGAACTCTCCTACAATGAGCAGTTCTTC. The chain recombines TRBV7-6 with TRBJ2-1; D ambiguous. CDR3 size: 16 residues. Germline assignment: CDR1 SGHVS and CDR2 FNYEAQ. V dropped 3 bases and J dropped 0 bases, with 12 bases sitting between them.

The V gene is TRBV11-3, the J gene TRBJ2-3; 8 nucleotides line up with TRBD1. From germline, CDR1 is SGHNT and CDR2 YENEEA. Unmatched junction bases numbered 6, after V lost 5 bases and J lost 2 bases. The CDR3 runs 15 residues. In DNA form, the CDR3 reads TGTGCCAGCAGCATTAGGACAGGGCACACAGATACGCAGTATTTT. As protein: CASSIRTGHTDTQYF.

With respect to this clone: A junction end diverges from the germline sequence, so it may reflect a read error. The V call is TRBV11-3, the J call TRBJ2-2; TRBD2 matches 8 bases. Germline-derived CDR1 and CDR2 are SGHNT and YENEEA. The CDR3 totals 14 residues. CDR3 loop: CASSLETSEAELFF. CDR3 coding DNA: TGTGCCAGCAGCCTAGAGACTAGCGAGGCGGAGCTGTTTTTT.

CDR3 residues: CASSLTGPPGGEQFF. The CDR3 DNA follows: TGTGCCAGCAGCTTGACGGGACCGCCCGGGGGCGAGCAGTTCTTC. The chain joins TRBV5-4 to TRBJ2-1; D is tentatively TRBD1 or TRBD2 (6 bases each). The V and J ends lost 1 base and 10 bases respectively, with 18 bases between them. There are 15 residues in the CDR3. The germline gives CDR1 SGHNT, CDR2 YYREEE (reference sequence).

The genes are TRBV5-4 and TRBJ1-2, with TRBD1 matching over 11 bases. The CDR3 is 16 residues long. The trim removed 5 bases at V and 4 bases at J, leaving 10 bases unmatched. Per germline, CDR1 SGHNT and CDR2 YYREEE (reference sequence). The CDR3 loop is CASSHTPGQGGYGYTF. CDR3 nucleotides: TGTGCCAGCAGTCATACCCCGGGACAGGGGGGCTATGGCTACACCTTC.

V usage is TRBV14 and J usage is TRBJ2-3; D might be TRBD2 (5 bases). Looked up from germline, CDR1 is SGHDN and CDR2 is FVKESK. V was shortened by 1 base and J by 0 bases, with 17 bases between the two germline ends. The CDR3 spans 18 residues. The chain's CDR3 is CASSQGTAPIFSTDTQYF. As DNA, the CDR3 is TGTGCCAGCAGCCAAGGGACTGCCCCAATATTTAGCACAGATACGCAGTATTTT. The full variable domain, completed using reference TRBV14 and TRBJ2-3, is EAGVTQFPSHSVIEKGQTVTLRCDPISGHDNLYWYRRVMGKEIKFLLHFVKESKQDESGMPNNRFLAERTGGTYSTLKVQPAELEDSGVYFCASSQGTAPIFSTDTQYFGPGTRLTVL.

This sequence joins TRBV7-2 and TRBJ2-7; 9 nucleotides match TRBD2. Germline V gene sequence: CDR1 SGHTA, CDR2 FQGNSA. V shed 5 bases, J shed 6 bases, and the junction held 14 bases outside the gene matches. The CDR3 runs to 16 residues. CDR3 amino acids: CASSPIIASGTPEQYF. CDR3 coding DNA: TGTGCCAGCAGCCCCATTATTGCTAGCGGGACCCCCGAGCAGTACTTC.

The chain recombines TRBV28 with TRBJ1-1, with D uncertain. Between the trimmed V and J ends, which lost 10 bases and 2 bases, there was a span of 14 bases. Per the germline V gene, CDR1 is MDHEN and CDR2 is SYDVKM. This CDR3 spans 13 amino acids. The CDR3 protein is CAIRPPHNTEAFF. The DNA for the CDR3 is TGTGCCATTCGCCCTCCGCATAACACTGAAGCTTTCTTT.

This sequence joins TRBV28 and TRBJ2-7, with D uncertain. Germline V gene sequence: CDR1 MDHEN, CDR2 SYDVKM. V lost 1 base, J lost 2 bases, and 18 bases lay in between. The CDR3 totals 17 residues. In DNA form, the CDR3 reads TGTGCCAGCAGTTTATCTCTTCGGTACCCTGACCCCTACGAGCAGTACTTC. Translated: CASSLSLRYPDPYEQYF.

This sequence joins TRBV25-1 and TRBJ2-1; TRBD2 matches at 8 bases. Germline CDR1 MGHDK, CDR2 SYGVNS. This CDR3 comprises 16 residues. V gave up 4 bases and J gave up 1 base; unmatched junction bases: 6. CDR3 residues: CASSAPGTSSYNEQFF. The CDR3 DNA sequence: TGTGCCAGCAGTGCCCCCGGGACTAGTTCCTACAATGAGCAGTTCTTC.

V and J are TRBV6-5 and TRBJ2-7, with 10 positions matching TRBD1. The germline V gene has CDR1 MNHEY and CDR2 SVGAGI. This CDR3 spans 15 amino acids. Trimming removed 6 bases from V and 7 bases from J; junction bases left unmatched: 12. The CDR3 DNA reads TGTGCCAGCAGGAGACAGGGGGCGGTTGGGGGTGAGCAGTACTTC. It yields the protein CASRRQGAVGGEQYF.

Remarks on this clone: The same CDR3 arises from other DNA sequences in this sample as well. In nucleotides, the CDR3 is TGCAGTGCAAAATACCAAGAGACCCAGTACTTC. Encoded protein: CSAKYQETQYF. V usage is TRBV20-1 and J usage is TRBJ2-5; D gene uncertain. V was cut by 6 bases and J by 0 bases, with 5 bases left in between. This CDR3 has 11 amino acids. In germline, CDR1 is DFQATT, CDR2 SNEGSKA (reference sequence).

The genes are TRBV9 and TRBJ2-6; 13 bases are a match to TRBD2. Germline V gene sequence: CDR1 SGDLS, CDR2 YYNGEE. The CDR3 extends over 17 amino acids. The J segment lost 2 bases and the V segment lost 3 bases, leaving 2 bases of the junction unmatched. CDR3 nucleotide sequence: TGTGCCAGCAGCGCTGGACTAGCGGGAGCTGGGGCCAACGTCCTGACTTTC. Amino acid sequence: CASSAGLAGAGANVLTF.